A single sample is the source of the 19 T cell receptor beta chains below, sequenced in a study of CD8 T cells in Susac syndrome. Random hexamers were used to reverse transcribe 0.5 to 1 ug of RNA. TCRdb fed the immunoSEQ multiplex PCR reads into MiXCR, producing one record per CDR3 protein. This table holds about 140,000 distinct CDR3 sequences, around 94% found once. Sequences were obtained from CD8+ T cells from PBMCs. The receptors originated from a human donor in good health.

This rearrangement joins TRBV6-6 to TRBJ1-1; possible D gene TRBD1, 5 bases. Trimming stripped 5 bases from V and 5 bases from J, with 12 bases between. CDR1 and CDR2 from the germline V gene are MNHNY and SVGAGI (reference sequence). The CDR3 has 13 residues. This CDR3 is CASSRVRATEAFF. The CDR3 DNA follows: TGTGCCAGCAGTCGGGTCAGGGCGACTGAAGCTTTCTTT.

V gene TRBV13 combines with J gene TRBJ1-5; D may be TRBD1 (5 bases). V dropped 3 bases and J dropped 7 bases, with 13 bases sitting between them. The CDR3 spans 14 residues. Germline V lookup: CDR1 PRHDT, CDR2 FYEKMQ (reference sequence). The CDR3 DNA reads as TGTGCCAGCAGCTTCCGGCAGGGTGGACAGCCCCAGCATTTT. It yields the protein CASSFRQGGQPQHF.

V is TRBV11-1 and J is TRBJ2-3, with 9 bases identical to TRBD1. Germline CDR1 is SGHAT and CDR2 is FQDESV (reference sequence). The CDR3 is 18 amino acids. V was clipped by 4 bases and J by 2 bases; unmatched bases: 13. The CDR3: CASSYLPGTGKDTDTQYF. DNA of the CDR3: TGTGCCAGCAGCTACCTACCCGGGACAGGGAAGGACACAGATACGCAGTATTTT.

This clonotype was counted once. The chain uses TRBV13 and TRBJ2-7, with 13 bases aligning to TRBD2. The CDR3 contains 17 residues. V lost 0 bases to trimming and J lost 4 bases; unmatched junction nucleotides: 6. Germline CDR1 is PRHDT and CDR2 is FYEKMQ (reference sequence). DNA for the CDR3: TGTGCCAGCAGCTTAGGGGGACTAGCGGGGACTAATTACGAGCAGTACTTC. Its translation: CASSLGGLAGTNYEQYF.

The chain recombines TRBV15 with TRBJ1-5; D is unresolved. Deletions cut 6 bases from V and 3 bases from J, with 12 bases between. Germline V gene lookup returns CDR1 LNHNV and CDR2 YYDKDF (reference sequence). The CDR3 contains 14 residues. The CDR3 DNA reads as TGTGCCACCAGTGGGCCCCCCAACAATCAGCCCCAGCATTTT. Translation: CATSGPPNNQPQHF.

The V call is TRBV9, the J call TRBJ2-7; D is unresolved. V lost 4 bases, J lost 4 bases, and 18 bases lay in between. CDR1 and CDR2 from the germline V gene are SGDLS and YYNGEE. The CDR3 spans 15 residues. The CDR3 nucleotides read TGTGCCAGCAGCCCCCCAAACAAAGGGTCGTACGAGCAGTACTTC. It is translated as CASSPPNKGSYEQYF.

The V gene is TRBV29-1, the J gene TRBJ2-7; 15 bases agree with TRBD2. CDR3 length: 17 residues. Trimming cost V 5 bases and J 2 bases; bases outside gene matches: 10. Germline V gene lookup returns CDR1 SQVTM and CDR2 ANQGSEA. The CDR3: CSVRGLAGGPLTYEQYF. DNA for the CDR3: TGCAGCGTTAGGGGACTAGCGGGAGGACCTCTTACCTACGAGCAGTACTTC.

The chain uses TRBV14 and TRBJ2-3, with 13 bases that match TRBD2. The CDR3 has 15 residues. Trimming removed 6 bases from V and 5 bases from J; junction bases left unmatched: 5. Germline V gene sequence: CDR1 SGHDN, CDR2 FVKESK. In DNA, the CDR3 is TGTGCCAGCAGTCGACTAGCGGGAGGTAGAGATACGCAGTATTTT. It translates to CASSRLAGGRDTQYF.

This chain joins TRBV27 and TRBJ2-7, with D perhaps assigned TRBD1 or TRBD2 (5 bases each). The germline V and J ends were trimmed by 7 bases and 3 bases, with 19 bases remaining between them. Germline V CDR1 and CDR2: MNHEY, SMNVEV (reference sequence). There are 15 residues in the CDR3. The CDR3 DNA sequence: TGTGCCAGCAACCAACGGGACGGATTTATCTACGAGCAGTACTTC. The encoded protein is CASNQRDGFIYEQYF.

The rearrangement uses TRBV7-2 and TRBJ2-7; 8 nucleotides line up with TRBD2. Losses at the gene ends were 5 bases for V and 3 bases for J; bases not matched to a gene: 6. CDR1 is SGHTA, CDR2 FQGNSA, per germline. The CDR3 has 14 residues. The CDR3 loop is CASSIPGTSYEQYF. The CDR3 nucleotides are TGTGCCAGCAGCATCCCCGGGACTAGCTACGAGCAGTACTTC.

This chain joins TRBV20-1 and TRBJ2-7; 9 bases align to TRBD2. The trim removed 8 bases at V and 7 bases at J, leaving 12 bases unmatched. From germline, CDR1 is DFQATT and CDR2 SNEGSKA (reference sequence). The CDR3 runs to 13 residues. The CDR3 nucleotides read TGCAGTCTGCCGGGACTAGCTTTATGGGAGCAGTACTTC. It codes for CSLPGLALWEQYF.

The chain has TRBV29-1 and TRBJ1-2; no definite D call. The V and J ends lost 1 base and 8 bases respectively, with 11 bases between them. The CDR3 extends over 12 amino acids. The germline V gene encodes CDR1 SQVTM and CDR2 ANQGSEA. As DNA, the CDR3 is TGCAGCGTTGAAGGGAGGACCGGCGGCTACACCTTC. This encodes CSVEGRTGGYTF.

V usage is TRBV27 and J usage is TRBJ2-1; no firm D call. The germline gives CDR1 MNHEY, CDR2 SMNVEV (reference sequence). This CDR3 comprises 14 residues. Trimming took 5 bases from V and 0 from J, leaving 8 bases between them. The CDR3, as DNA: TGTGCCAGCAGTGACGCGAGCTCCTACAATGAGCAGTTCTTC. Its protein is CASSDASSYNEQFF.

V usage is TRBV7-2 and J usage is TRBJ2-7; a possible D gene is TRBD2 (5 bases). The ends were cut back, 6 bases at V and 3 bases at J, with 18 bases in the middle. The V gene's germline CDR1 is SGHTA and CDR2 FQGNSA. CDR3 length: 15 residues. CDR3 sequence: CASSPLLIAGYEQYF. DNA for the CDR3: TGTGCCAGCAGTCCTCTTCTTATCGCGGGCTACGAGCAGTACTTC.

The rearrangement uses TRBV25-1 and TRBJ2-4, with D hard to call. The CDR3 consists of 13 residues. CDR1 is MGHDK and CDR2 is SYGVNS in the germline V gene. Trimming took 4 bases from V and 3 from J, leaving 7 bases between them. The DNA of the CDR3 is TGTGCCAGCAGTGGACAAAACAAAAACATTCAGTACTTC. Its translation is CASSGQNKNIQYF.

The V gene is TRBV27, the J gene TRBJ2-7; D is ambiguous. This CDR3 has 13 amino acids. Per the germline V gene, CDR1 is MNHEY and CDR2 is SMNVEV (reference sequence). Deletions cut 5 bases from V and 4 bases from J, with 12 bases between. CDR3 bases: TGTGCCAGCAGTCTCCACCATACTTACGAGCAGTACTTC. It is translated as CASSLHHTYEQYF.

The J gene is TRBJ1-4, the V gene TRBV9, with D hard to call. CDR1 and CDR2 (germline): SGDLS, YYNGEE. The CDR3 covers 12 residues. Trimming took 3 bases from V and 7 from J, leaving 7 bases between them. The CDR3 DNA is TGTGCCAGCAGCGGTGGCGTTGAAAAACTGTTTTTT. Translating it yields CASSGGVEKLFF.

The chain couples TRBV20-1 to TRBJ2-1, with D maybe TRBD2 (5 bases). CDR1 is DFQATT, CDR2 SNEGSKA, per germline (reference sequence). The CDR3 length is 13 residues. The CDR3 is CSVWESQLNEQFF. The CDR3 nucleotides read TGCAGCGTTTGGGAGTCGCAGCTCAATGAGCAGTTCTTC.

On this clonotype: An end of the junction does not agree with germline; a read error may underlie this. V gene TRBV28 combines with J gene TRBJ2-2; tentatively, D is TRBD2 (6 bases). The germline V gene encodes CDR1 MDHEN and CDR2 SYDVKM. This CDR3 is 13 amino acids long. The CDR3 is CASSLGHGREPFF. The CDR3 nucleotides read TGTGCCAGCAGTTTGGGCCATGGCCGGGAGCCGTTTTTT.